Below are 9 T cell receptor beta chains sequenced from a single sample in a study of shared clonotypes between healthy human individuals. Method: immunoSEQ multiplex PCR; TCRdb's copy keeps in-frame clones and lacks some. The sample lists 2 million to 2.5 million clones; around 96% were seen once. CD45RO-negative, CCR7-selected cells formed the naive CD8 fraction, which excluded terminally differentiated effector memory CD45RA+ cells. Sequenced input: naive CD8+ T cells sorted from blood. Every receptor here comes from a man younger than 35 in good health.

This rearrangement joins TRBV19 to TRBJ1-1; D gene uncertain. CDR1 LNHDA and CDR2 SQIVND come from the germline V gene (reference sequence). Trimming stripped 9 bases from V and 4 bases from J, with 9 bases between. CDR3 length: 11 residues. DNA for the CDR3: TGTGCCAGCCACACGGGCACTGAAGCTTTCTTT. Protein sequence: CASHTGTEAFF. The variable domain in full, with the rest retrieved from reference TRBV19 and TRBJ1-1, is DGGITQSPKYLFRKEGQNVTLSCEQNLNHDAMYWYRQDPGQGLRLIYYSQIVNDFQKGDIAEGYSVSREKKESFPLTVTSAQKNPTAFYLCASHTGTEAFFGQGTRLTVV.

The V gene is TRBV7-3, the J gene TRBJ2-7; 8 positions agree with TRBD1. The length of the CDR3 is 15 residues. V was pared by 4 bases and J by 7 bases, with 12 bases of the junction left unmatched. Germline CDR1 is SGHTA and CDR2 is FQGTGA. The CDR3 nucleotides are TGTGCCAGCAGCTCCCAGGGGGCGACCTCCGGGGAGCAGTACTTC. Amino acid sequence: CASSSQGATSGEQYF.

This clone was recorded a few times. The chain employs TRBV5-4 and TRBJ1-2; maybe TRBD1 (5 bases). Germline CDR1 SGHNT, CDR2 YYREEE (reference sequence). With 6 bases removed from V and 7 bases from J, the gap between germline ends came to 13 bases. CDR3 length: 12 amino acids. The CDR3 nucleotides are TGTGCCAGCATTGGGGGGGAGCGTGGCTACACCTTC. It codes for CASIGGERGYTF.

The rearrangement links TRBV27 to TRBJ2-3; 8 bases map to TRBD2. Trimming at V came to 3 bases and at J to 6 bases, leaving 5 bases not matched to a gene. Per germline, CDR1 MNHEY and CDR2 SMNVEV (reference sequence). This CDR3 comprises 14 residues. The DNA for the CDR3 is TGTGCCAGCAGTTTCCTCCCGGGGGGGGATACGCAGTATTTT. Encoded protein: CASSFLPGGDTQYF.

The genes are TRBV6-1 and TRBJ2-2; D is uncertain. CDR3 length equals 12 residues. V was cut by 1 base and J by 6 bases, with 3 bases left in between. From germline, CDR1 is MNHNS and CDR2 SASEGT. For the CDR3, the DNA is TGTGCCAGCAGTGAAGATGCCGGGGAGCTGTTTTTT. It codes for CASSEDAGELFF.

The V and J genes are TRBV6-6 and TRBJ2-5; maybe TRBD1 (7 bases). CDR1 and CDR2 (germline): MNHNY, SVGAGI (reference sequence). V gave up 6 bases and J gave up 5 bases, with 19 bases separating them. This CDR3 region has 15 residues. CDR3: CASRAGTDGGETQYF. CDR3 coding DNA: TGTGCCAGCAGGGCGGGGACAGACGGTGGGGAGACCCAGTACTTC.

This chain links TRBV27 with TRBJ1-1; D uncertain. CDR3 length equals 16 residues. V gave up 1 base and J gave up 3 bases, with 15 bases separating them. Germline CDR1 and CDR2: MNHEY and SMNVEV (reference sequence). CDR3 loop: CASSLFPGRYDTEAFF. The CDR3 DNA is TGTGCCAGCAGTTTATTTCCGGGGAGGTACGACACTGAAGCTTTCTTT.

This clone was seen a single time. V gene TRBV5-1 combines with J gene TRBJ2-2; weak D call: TRBD2 (5 bases). V dropped 4 bases and J dropped 5 bases, with 12 bases sitting between them. From germline, CDR1 is SGHRS and CDR2 YFSETQ. The CDR3 has 14 amino acids. CDR3 in DNA: TGCGCCAGCAGCCCCACGTGGGAGACCGGGGAGCTGTTTTTT. As protein: CASSPTWETGELFF.

This chain links TRBV5-1 with TRBJ2-5; D perhaps matches TRBD2 (7 bases). The CDR3 runs 17 residues. The germline V and J ends were trimmed by 0 bases and 1 base, with 16 bases remaining between them. Germline CDR1 is SGHRS and CDR2 is YFSETQ. CDR3 DNA sequence: TGCGCCAGCAGCTTGGCCGGGGCGGGGGCCGTCCAAGAGACCCAGTACTTC. This sequence encodes CASSLAGAGAVQETQYF. Using reference TRBV5-1 and TRBJ2-5 for the parts outside the CDR3, the full variable domain is KAGVTQTPRYLIKTRGQQVTLSCSPISGHRSVSWYQQTPGQGLQFLFEYFSETQRNKGNFPGRFSGRQFSNSRSEMNVSTLELGDSALYLCASSLAGAGAVQETQYFGPGTRLLVL.